This T cell receptor beta chain was documented in a study of neurological immune-mediated disorders. The study, taken as a whole, reports: The absence of any CDR3 amino acid sequence shared by expanded clones across subjects suggests that repertoires were private in all groups.

5'RACE with 10-nucleotide random UMIs produced the cDNA. One entry per CDR3 protein, called by TCRdb with MiXCR from the 5' RACE reads. Counted here are about 59,000 distinct CDR3 sequences, 24% occurring once; the ten biggest clones make up about 4.9%. Germline V gene sequence: CDR1 SGHAT, CDR2 FQNNGV. The CDR3 covers 15 residues. V gave up 5 bases and J gave up 9 bases; unmatched junction bases: 13. Ten or more counts support this clonotype. Its target is unknown. Described time point: technical triplicate 2. The unsorted libraries were prepared from 2 million PBMCs (stored at -80 C). This chain connects TRBV11-2 to TRBJ2-1, with TRBD1 identical over 7 bases. Specimen: PBMCs. This clonotype originated in a man between 60 and 75 years old with HTLV-1-associated myelopathy (HAM/TSP). CDR3 in amino acids: CASSPNRGLVAEQFF. DNA for the CDR3: TGTGCCAGCAGCCCGAATAGGGGGCTAGTTGCTGAGCAGTTCTTC.